This paragraph covers one T cell receptor beta chain sequence. Other nucleotide sequences in the sample specify the same CDR3. Methods used by the authors: Amplified reference gene primers provided the basis for estimating nucleated cell counts. The data were produced by immunoSEQ multiplex PCR, yet TCRdb's version contains in-frame clones alone and is incomplete. That table supplies the V and J calls and clone size; D and trimming were determined from the DNA. Of approximately 140,000 clones in the sample, around four fifths were seen once. The sample comes from a study of blood T cell repertoires in COVID-19. Background on the study: COVID-19 samples, acute and convalescent, were from the United States, Italy and Spain. T cells, B-cell-depleted T cells, or PBMCs provided the cDNA or gDNA that served as material.

Trimming at V came to 3 bases and at J to 4 bases, leaving 0 bases not matched to a gene. Germline CDR1 and CDR2: MDHEN and SYDVKM. This CDR3 is 13 amino acids long. This TCR was sampled from a woman in her 40s with active or convalescent COVID-19. This rearrangement joins TRBV28 to TRBJ1-2, with 9 bases matching TRBD1. Source material: peripheral blood. CDR3 region: CASSLGQGYGYTF. The CDR3 DNA follows: TGTGCCAGCAGTTTGGGACAGGGCTATGGCTACACCTTC.